One T cell receptor (beta chain) is described in this entry. The data originate from a study of blood T cell repertoires in COVID-19. The overall study: For recovered donors of Cohort 3, there were two negative PCRs, clearance, or symptom resolution.

Using immunoSEQ multiplex PCR, the repertoire was profiled, and TCRdb retains in-frame clones only, with some absent. The sample holds around 290,000 clones, 88% seen once. The CDR3 extends over 14 amino acids. Germline V gene lookup returns CDR1 SGHRS and CDR2 YFSETQ. V was clipped by 8 bases and J by 0 bases; unmatched bases: 8. Material for sequencing was PBMCs or T cells enriched from blood (not recorded which). This receptor was obtained from a woman aged 55-70 years in a cohort exposed to, infected with or recovered from COVID-19 (not recorded which). The J gene is TRBJ2-7, the V gene TRBV5-1, with 7 bases that match TRBD2. In nucleotides, the CDR3 is TGCGCCAGAACCCGACTAGCCGCCTCCTACGAGCAGTACTTC. Translation gives CARTRLAASYEQYF.